The rows below give T cell receptor beta chains drawn from one sample of a study of radiotherapy plus CTLA-4 blockade in lung cancer. Measured with immunoSEQ multiplex PCR; TCRdb has only the in-frame clones, and not every one. The sample carries about 88,000 clones, roughly 70% recorded once. The sequences come from peripheral blood, collected from a patient treated with radiotherapy plus ipilimumab. The receptors shown here come from a human donor with non-small cell lung cancer that progressed on radiotherapy plus ipilimumab. The CDR3 runs from the conserved cysteine through the conserved F or W. The order of the fields is CDR3 protein, CDR3 DNA, V gene, J gene, clone size, D gene. D genes are given only for firm matches. Part of the rows lack a size; the others show once, few, many or a class for expanded clones.

CDR3 protein: CASSLAGAGDLYEQYF; CDR3 DNA: TGCGCCAGCAGCTTGGCCGGGGCGGGGGATTTATACGAGCAGTACTTC; V gene: TRBV5-1; J gene: TRBJ2-7; clone size: few; D gene: TRBD2
CDR3 protein: CASSQAGTGKAFF; CDR3 DNA: TGCGCCAGCAGCCAAGCGGGGACAGGGAAAGCTTTCTTT; V gene: TRBV4-3; J gene: TRBJ1-1; clone size: NA; D gene: TRBD1
CDR3 protein: CASSLDGQKPYNSPLHF; CDR3 DNA: TGTGCCAGCAGCTTGGACGGGCAGAAACCCTATAATTCACCCCTCCACTTT; V gene: TRBV5-6; J gene: TRBJ1-6; clone size: once; D gene: NA
CDR3 protein: CASSLVEFGGQFF; CDR3 DNA: TGTGCCAGCAGCTTAGTCGAGTTTGGGGGGCAGTTCTTC; V gene: TRBV7-9; J gene: TRBJ2-1; clone size: NA; D gene: NA
CDR3 protein: CASSVEGRGDYGYTF; CDR3 DNA: TGTGCCAGCAGCGTGGAGGGTAGAGGGGACTATGGCTACACCTTC; V gene: TRBV9; J gene: TRBJ1-2; clone size: few; D gene: NA
CDR3 protein: CAISAQGAGGVYEQYF; CDR3 DNA: TGTGCCATCAGTGCCCAAGGGGCGGGGGGGGTCTACGAGCAGTACTTC; V gene: TRBV10-3; J gene: TRBJ2-7; clone size: NA; D gene: TRBD2
CDR3 protein: CASTILLQPSYNEQFF; CDR3 DNA: TGTGCCAGCACCATCCTTCTGCAGCCTTCCTACAATGAGCAGTTCTTC; V gene: TRBV5-8; J gene: TRBJ2-1; clone size: NA; D gene: NA
CDR3 protein: CASSAAGFPNTEAFF; CDR3 DNA: TGTGCCAGCAGTGCCGCAGGGTTCCCGAACACTGAAGCTTTCTTT; V gene: TRBV27; J gene: TRBJ1-1; clone size: NA; D gene: NA
CDR3 protein: CASSRDRGYEQYF; CDR3 DNA: TGTGCCAGCAGCCGGGACAGGGGCTACGAGCAGTACTTC; V gene: TRBV7-3; J gene: TRBJ2-7; clone size: NA; D gene: TRBD1
CDR3 protein: CSVVTGSYYEQYF; CDR3 DNA: TGCAGCGTTGTGACAGGCTCCTACTACGAGCAGTACTTC; V gene: TRBV29-1; J gene: TRBJ2-7; clone size: NA; D gene: NA
CDR3 protein: CAWSVQSPLHF; CDR3 DNA: TGTGCCTGGAGTGTCCAGTCACCCCTCCACTTT; V gene: TRBV30; J gene: TRBJ1-6; clone size: few; D gene: NA
CDR3 protein: CASSPPASGRSDTQYF; CDR3 DNA: TGTGCCAGCTCACCACCCGCTAGCGGGAGGTCTGATACGCAGTATTTT; V gene: TRBV18; J gene: TRBJ2-3; clone size: NA; D gene: TRBD2
CDR3 protein: CASSPGQTNTEAFF; CDR3 DNA: TGTGCCAGCTCACCAGGACAGACGAACACTGAAGCTTTCTTT; V gene: TRBV18; J gene: TRBJ1-1; clone size: NA; D gene: NA
CDR3 protein: CASSEYDAGYTF; CDR3 DNA: TGTGCCAGCAGTGAGTATGACGCTGGCTACACCTTC; V gene: TRBV6-5; J gene: TRBJ1-2; clone size: NA; D gene: NA
CDR3 protein: CASSQDTDTQYF; CDR3 DNA: TGCGCCAGCAGCCAGGACACAGATACGCAGTATTTT; V gene: TRBV5-1; J gene: TRBJ2-3; clone size: NA; D gene: NA
CDR3 protein: CASSQTGGNYGYTF; CDR3 DNA: TGTGCCAGCAGCCAGACAGGGGGGAACTATGGCTACACCTTC; V gene: TRBV6-6; J gene: TRBJ1-2; clone size: few; D gene: TRBD1
CDR3 protein: CANYGLVSLQETQYF; CDR3 DNA: TGTGCCAACTATGGACTAGTGTCACTTCAAGAGACCCAGTACTTC; V gene: TRBV6-4; J gene: TRBJ2-5; clone size: NA; D gene: TRBD2
CDR3 protein: CASSLLGSYEQYF; CDR3 DNA: TGTGCCAGCAGTTTACTCGGCTCCTACGAGCAGTACTTC; V gene: TRBV28; J gene: TRBJ2-7; clone size: NA; D gene: NA
CDR3 protein: CASSVAGLNTEAFF; CDR3 DNA: TGTGCCAGCAGCGTAGCCGGCTTGAACACTGAAGCTTTCTTT; V gene: TRBV9; J gene: TRBJ1-1; clone size: few; D gene: NA
CDR3 protein: CASSYQYEQYF; CDR3 DNA: TGTGCCAGCAGTTACCAATACGAGCAGTACTTC; V gene: TRBV6-9; J gene: TRBJ2-7; clone size: NA; D gene: NA
CDR3 protein: CASSWDRGFGYTF; CDR3 DNA: TGCGCCAGCAGCTGGGACAGGGGTTTCGGCTACACCTTC; V gene: TRBV5-1; J gene: TRBJ1-2; clone size: NA; D gene: TRBD1
CDR3 protein: CASSWDGANTEAFF; CDR3 DNA: TGCGCCAGCAGCTGGGACGGGGCGAACACTGAAGCTTTCTTT; V gene: TRBV5-1; J gene: TRBJ1-1; clone size: NA; D gene: NA
CDR3 protein: CASSRRGVFLGENTGELFF; CDR3 DNA: TGTGCCAGCAGCCGCCGGGGAGTGTTCTTGGGGGAGAACACCGGGGAGCTGTTTTTT; V gene: TRBV11-1; J gene: TRBJ2-2; clone size: NA; D gene: NA
CDR3 protein: CASSSGGINYGYTF; CDR3 DNA: TGTGCCAGCAGTTCAGGGGGCATAAACTATGGCTACACCTTC; V gene: TRBV6-1; J gene: TRBJ1-2; clone size: NA; D gene: TRBD1
CDR3 protein: CASRYTGELFF; CDR3 DNA: TGTGCCAGCAGGTACACCGGGGAGCTGTTTTTT; V gene: TRBV6-5; J gene: TRBJ2-2; clone size: few; D gene: NA
CDR3 protein: CASSPLSASGGGNEQFF; CDR3 DNA: TGTGCCAGCAGCCCCCTATCGGCTAGCGGGGGGGGCAATGAGCAGTTCTTC; V gene: TRBV7-9; J gene: TRBJ2-1; clone size: NA; D gene: TRBD2
CDR3 protein: CASSLVGQGNQPQHF; CDR3 DNA: TGTGCCAGCAGTCTGGTCGGACAGGGCAATCAGCCCCAGCATTTT; V gene: TRBV28; J gene: TRBJ1-5; clone size: NA; D gene: TRBD1
CDR3 protein: CASSVRSVLGSNQPQHF; CDR3 DNA: TGTGCCAGCAGTGTGAGAAGTGTTTTAGGTAGCAATCAGCCCCAGCATTTT; V gene: TRBV2; J gene: TRBJ1-5; clone size: NA; D gene: NA
CDR3 protein: CASSPLGRGGDPQHF; CDR3 DNA: TGTGCCAGCAGTCCCCTCGGCAGGGGAGGGGATCCCCAGCATTTT; V gene: TRBV27; J gene: TRBJ1-5; clone size: NA; D gene: NA
CDR3 protein: CASSLDSNQPQHF; CDR3 DNA: TGTGCCAGCAGCTTGGACAGCAATCAGCCCCAGCATTTT; V gene: TRBV5-4; J gene: TRBJ1-5; clone size: NA; D gene: NA
CDR3 protein: CASSLGTADTQYF; CDR3 DNA: TGCGCCAGCAGCCTAGGGACCGCGGATACGCAGTATTTT; V gene: TRBV5-1; J gene: TRBJ2-3; clone size: NA; D gene: NA
CDR3 protein: CASSPNTLEQFF; CDR3 DNA: TGTGCCAGCAGTCCGAACACTCTAGAGCAGTTCTTC; V gene: TRBV27; J gene: TRBJ2-1; clone size: once; D gene: NA
CDR3 protein: CASSFVSGRAAYEQYF; CDR3 DNA: TGTGCCAGCAGCTTCGTTAGCGGGAGGGCCGCCTACGAGCAGTACTTC; V gene: TRBV5-4; J gene: TRBJ2-7; clone size: NA; D gene: TRBD2
CDR3 protein: CASSVIASAYTDTQYF; CDR3 DNA: TGTGCCAGCAGCGTTATAGCGAGTGCCTACACAGATACGCAGTATTTT; V gene: TRBV9; J gene: TRBJ2-3; clone size: NA; D gene: NA
CDR3 protein: CASSSTGWSTDTQYF; CDR3 DNA: TGTGCCAGCAGCTCCACAGGGTGGAGCACAGATACGCAGTATTTT; V gene: TRBV7-2; J gene: TRBJ2-3; clone size: NA; D gene: NA
CDR3 protein: CASSPQLYPGTFF; CDR3 DNA: TGTGCCAGCAGCCCACAGCTATACCCCGGGACTTTCTTT; V gene: TRBV6-5; J gene: TRBJ1-1; clone size: NA; D gene: NA
CDR3 protein: CASSLGTGGSYEQYF; CDR3 DNA: TGTGCCAGCAGCCTGGGGACAGGGGGATCATACGAGCAGTACTTC; V gene: TRBV6-1; J gene: TRBJ2-7; clone size: NA; D gene: TRBD1
CDR3 protein: CASSRPGSNQPQHF; CDR3 DNA: TGTGCCAGCTCACGTCCGGGGAGCAATCAGCCCCAGCATTTT; V gene: TRBV18; J gene: TRBJ1-5; clone size: NA; D gene: NA
CDR3 protein: CAWSTLTTGRYNSPLHF; CDR3 DNA: TGTGCCTGGAGTACCCTAACGACAGGGAGGTATAATTCACCCCTCCACTTT; V gene: TRBV30; J gene: TRBJ1-6; clone size: NA; D gene: TRBD1
CDR3 protein: CAIRTGFVHQPQHF; CDR3 DNA: TGTGCCATCCGGACAGGGTTTGTGCATCAGCCCCAGCATTTT; V gene: TRBV28; J gene: TRBJ1-5; clone size: NA; D gene: TRBD1
CDR3 protein: CASSASGTGKGEQYF; CDR3 DNA: TGCGCCAGCAGTGCCTCCGGGACGGGAAAGGGGGAGCAGTACTTC; V gene: TRBV10-1; J gene: TRBJ2-7; clone size: NA; D gene: NA
CDR3 protein: CASSLDRTDYVGTDTQYF; CDR3 DNA: TGTGCCAGCAGCTTGGACCGCACGGACTACGTGGGCACAGATACGCAGTATTTT; V gene: TRBV5-8; J gene: TRBJ2-3; clone size: NA; D gene: NA
CDR3 protein: CASSLQGAYTEAFF; CDR3 DNA: TGCGCCAGCAGCTTACAGGGGGCCTACACTGAAGCTTTCTTT; V gene: TRBV5-1; J gene: TRBJ1-1; clone size: few; D gene: TRBD1
CDR3 protein: CASSFSGGWQFF; CDR3 DNA: TGTGCCAGCAGTTTTTCGGGGGGGTGGCAGTTCTTC; V gene: TRBV27; J gene: TRBJ2-1; clone size: NA; D gene: TRBD2
CDR3 protein: CASSPQANRVKNIQYF; CDR3 DNA: TGTGCCAGCTCACCACAGGCGAACAGGGTCAAAAACATTCAGTACTTC; V gene: TRBV18; J gene: TRBJ2-4; clone size: once; D gene: NA
CDR3 protein: CASSPVTATYEQYF; CDR3 DNA: TGCGCCAGCAGCCCCGTAACAGCGACCTACGAGCAGTACTTC; V gene: TRBV4-1; J gene: TRBJ2-7; clone size: few; D gene: NA
CDR3 protein: CASTLPGGLQYF; CDR3 DNA: TGTGCCAGCACTCTCCCCGGCGGCCTGCAGTACTTC; V gene: TRBV7-8; J gene: TRBJ2-7; clone size: NA; D gene: NA
CDR3 protein: CASSTAARTGAYEQYF; CDR3 DNA: TGTGCCAGCAGCACAGCGGCACGGACAGGGGCCTACGAGCAGTACTTC; V gene: TRBV9; J gene: TRBJ2-7; clone size: NA; D gene: TRBD1
CDR3 protein: CASSFQGVGSYEQYF; CDR3 DNA: TGTGCCAGCAGTTTCCAGGGAGTTGGCTCCTACGAGCAGTACTTC; V gene: TRBV28; J gene: TRBJ2-7; clone size: medium-sized; D gene: NA
CDR3 protein: CASSFGVGNEKLFF; CDR3 DNA: TGTGCCAGCAGTTTTGGGGTCGGCAATGAAAAACTGTTTTTT; V gene: TRBV28; J gene: TRBJ1-4; clone size: NA; D gene: NA
CDR3 protein: CASSSWTGGSNQPQHF; CDR3 DNA: TGTGCCAGCAGTTCCTGGACAGGGGGAAGCAATCAGCCCCAGCATTTT; V gene: TRBV28; J gene: TRBJ1-5; clone size: NA; D gene: TRBD1
CDR3 protein: CASSRTSGYTDTQYF; CDR3 DNA: TGTGCCAGCAGCCGGACTAGCGGATACACAGATACGCAGTATTTT; V gene: TRBV7-3; J gene: TRBJ2-3; clone size: once; D gene: TRBD2
CDR3 protein: CASSYSTGETTGELFF; CDR3 DNA: TGTGCCAGCAGTTACTCTACGGGGGAAACGACCGGGGAGCTGTTTTTT; V gene: TRBV6-5; J gene: TRBJ2-2; clone size: medium-sized; D gene: NA
CDR3 protein: CASSRGQDYTTDTQYF; CDR3 DNA: TGTGCCAGCAGTCGGGGACAGGACTATACCACAGATACGCAGTATTTT; V gene: TRBV6-7; J gene: TRBJ2-3; clone size: once; D gene: TRBD1
CDR3 protein: CASSFGTANYGYTF; CDR3 DNA: TGTGCCAGCAGCTTTGGGACTGCTAACTATGGCTACACCTTC; V gene: TRBV7-2; J gene: TRBJ1-2; clone size: NA; D gene: NA